The rows below give T cell receptor beta chains drawn from one sample of a study of OX40 agonist ivuxolimab in advanced cancers. TCRdb's table, derived via immunoSEQ multiplex PCR, lists solely in-frame clones and lacks some. Here the sample spans fewer than 90,000 clones, around 90% being singletons. Sequenced here: CD4+ or CD8+ T cells sorted from blood, sampled in a trial of the OX40 agonist ivuxolimab. These receptors were obtained from an adult with an advanced solid tumor such as melanoma, head and neck, liver or kidney cancer. The CDR3 runs from the conserved cysteine through the conserved F or W. Fields, in order: J gene, D gene, V gene, clone size, CDR3 protein, CDR3 DNA. A D gene is named only where the DNA matches it firmly. Expanded clones are given a class, and other clones once, few, many or no size at all.

j_gene: TRBJ2-5; d_gene: -; v_gene: TRBV28; abundance: -; CDR3aa: CASSLPAQETQYF; CDR3nt: TGTGCCAGCAGTTTACCGGCCCAAGAGACCCAGTACTTC
j_gene: TRBJ1-1; d_gene: -; v_gene: TRBV7-8; abundance: -; CDR3aa: CASSLQENTEAFF; CDR3nt: TGTGCCAGCAGCTTACAGGAGAACACTGAAGCTTTCTTT
j_gene: TRBJ2-1; d_gene: -; v_gene: TRBV19; abundance: -; CDR3aa: CASSIEGAGRASYNEQFF; CDR3nt: TGTGCCAGTAGTATAGAGGGGGCAGGGAGGGCATCCTACAATGAGCAGTTCTTC
j_gene: TRBJ2-7; d_gene: -; v_gene: TRBV5-1; abundance: -; CDR3aa: CASSPGGTAPYEQYF; CDR3nt: TGCGCCAGCAGCCCCGGGGGGACAGCGCCCTACGAGCAGTACTTC
j_gene: TRBJ1-2; d_gene: -; v_gene: TRBV7-2; abundance: few; CDR3aa: CASSLQGYGYTF; CDR3nt: TGTGCCAGCAGCCTACAGGGCTATGGCTACACCTTC
j_gene: TRBJ2-5; d_gene: -; v_gene: TRBV2; abundance: -; CDR3aa: CASSVTGPETQYF; CDR3nt: TGTGCCAGCAGTGTTACGGGGCCTGAGACCCAGTACTTC
j_gene: TRBJ1-2; d_gene: -; v_gene: TRBV7-9; abundance: -; CDR3aa: CASSLGGQRGHGYTF; CDR3nt: TGTGCCAGCAGCTTAGGAGGACAGCGTGGGCATGGCTACACCTTC
j_gene: TRBJ2-5; d_gene: -; v_gene: TRBV27; abundance: -; CDR3aa: CASSTPGGDETQYF; CDR3nt: TGTGCCAGCAGCACCCCAGGGGGGGATGAGACCCAGTACTTC
j_gene: TRBJ1-2; d_gene: -; v_gene: TRBV6-5; abundance: -; CDR3aa: CASSYSGTRGYTF; CDR3nt: TGTGCCAGCAGTTATTCCGGGACACGGGGCTACACCTTC
j_gene: TRBJ2-3; d_gene: -; v_gene: TRBV11-2; abundance: -; CDR3aa: CASSLDPRDSITDTQYF; CDR3nt: TGTGCCAGCAGCTTAGATCCCCGGGACTCCATCACAGATACGCAGTATTTT
j_gene: TRBJ2-7; d_gene: -; v_gene: TRBV11-2; abundance: -; CDR3aa: CAGSRGGHEQYF; CDR3nt: TGTGCCGGAAGTCGTGGGGGCCACGAGCAGTACTTC
j_gene: TRBJ2-2; d_gene: -; v_gene: TRBV5-6; abundance: -; CDR3aa: CASSFRGQGRTGELFF; CDR3nt: TGTGCCAGCAGCTTTCGCGGACAAGGTAGAACCGGGGAGCTGTTTTTT
j_gene: TRBJ1-6; d_gene: -; v_gene: TRBV28; abundance: -; CDR3aa: CASSKVERHSPLHF; CDR3nt: TGTGCCAGCAGCAAGGTGGAGAGGCATTCACCCCTCCACTTT
j_gene: TRBJ2-1; d_gene: TRBD1; v_gene: TRBV7-6; abundance: -; CDR3aa: CASSPGTGYSSYNEQFF; CDR3nt: TGTGCCAGCAGCCCAGGGACAGGGTACAGCTCCTACAATGAGCAGTTCTTC
j_gene: TRBJ1-4; d_gene: -; v_gene: TRBV7-6; abundance: -; CDR3aa: CASGTVGAANEKLFF; CDR3nt: TGTGCCAGCGGAACTGTTGGTGCGGCTAATGAAAAACTGTTTTTT
j_gene: TRBJ1-2; d_gene: -; v_gene: TRBV30; abundance: once; CDR3aa: CAWSVPGPYGYTF; CDR3nt: TGTGCCTGGAGTGTACCGGGTCCCTATGGCTACACCTTC
j_gene: TRBJ2-5; d_gene: -; v_gene: TRBV6-1; abundance: -; CDR3aa: CASSVSPGKETQYF; CDR3nt: TGTGCCAGCAGTGTTTCACCGGGGAAGGAGACCCAGTACTTC
j_gene: TRBJ2-5; d_gene: TRBD1; v_gene: TRBV5-1; abundance: -; CDR3aa: CASSLPGTVSIETQYF; CDR3nt: TGCGCCAGCAGCCTACCCGGGACAGTGTCGATAGAGACCCAGTACTTC
j_gene: TRBJ2-2; d_gene: TRBD2; v_gene: TRBV9; abundance: -; CDR3aa: CASSVGPSGSTGELFF; CDR3nt: TGTGCCAGCAGCGTAGGACCCAGCGGGAGCACCGGGGAGCTGTTTTTT
j_gene: TRBJ2-1; d_gene: -; v_gene: TRBV5-1; abundance: -; CDR3aa: CASSSGTTYHEQFF; CDR3nt: TGCGCCAGCAGCTCCGGGACGACCTATCATGAGCAGTTCTTC
j_gene: TRBJ1-2; d_gene: -; v_gene: TRBV5-8; abundance: few; CDR3aa: CASSYGRNNYGYTF; CDR3nt: TGTGCCAGCAGCTACGGACGGAATAACTATGGCTACACCTTC
j_gene: TRBJ2-5; d_gene: TRBD1; v_gene: TRBV2; abundance: -; CDR3aa: CASSRTGLGTQYF; CDR3nt: TGTGCCAGCAGCCGGACAGGGTTGGGGACCCAGTACTTC
j_gene: TRBJ2-5; d_gene: TRBD2; v_gene: TRBV6-6; abundance: -; CDR3aa: CASSGGGAGETQYF; CDR3nt: TGTGCCAGCAGTGGCGGGGGGGCTGGAGAGACCCAGTACTTC
j_gene: TRBJ2-7; d_gene: -; v_gene: TRBV9; abundance: -; CDR3aa: CASSVGQAPFSEQYF; CDR3nt: TGTGCCAGCAGCGTAGGACAGGCCCCCTTCTCCGAGCAGTACTTC
j_gene: TRBJ2-7; d_gene: -; v_gene: TRBV11-2; abundance: once; CDR3aa: CASSSSDSPSYEQYF; CDR3nt: TGTGCCAGCAGCTCCTCGGACAGTCCCTCCTACGAGCAGTACTTC
j_gene: TRBJ2-2; d_gene: TRBD1; v_gene: TRBV18; abundance: once; CDR3aa: CASSLGQSTGELFF; CDR3nt: TGTGCCAGCTCATTGGGACAGAGCACCGGGGAGCTGTTTTTT
j_gene: TRBJ1-2; d_gene: -; v_gene: TRBV7-6; abundance: -; CDR3aa: CASSLAGNGYTF; CDR3nt: TGTGCCAGCAGCTTGGCAGGGAATGGCTACACCTTC
j_gene: TRBJ2-5; d_gene: TRBD2; v_gene: TRBV18; abundance: -; CDR3aa: CASSPRTSGGQQTQYF; CDR3nt: TGTGCCAGCTCACCGCGGACTAGCGGGGGGCAGCAGACCCAGTACTTC
j_gene: TRBJ1-4; d_gene: -; v_gene: TRBV9; abundance: -; CDR3aa: CASSVDVGNEKLFF; CDR3nt: TGTGCCAGCAGCGTAGATGTGGGGAATGAAAAACTGTTTTTT
j_gene: TRBJ2-3; d_gene: TRBD1; v_gene: TRBV5-4; abundance: -; CDR3aa: CASRQGPSTDTQYF; CDR3nt: TGTGCCAGCCGACAGGGGCCTAGCACAGATACGCAGTATTTT
j_gene: TRBJ1-5; d_gene: -; v_gene: TRBV6-1; abundance: -; CDR3aa: CASSEYRDQPQHF; CDR3nt: TGTGCCAGCAGTGAATACAGGGACCAGCCCCAGCATTTT
j_gene: TRBJ2-1; d_gene: -; v_gene: TRBV11-2; abundance: -; CDR3aa: CASSHPMTGHEQFF; CDR3nt: TGTGCCAGCAGCCACCCTATGACAGGACATGAGCAGTTCTTC
j_gene: TRBJ1-1; d_gene: -; v_gene: TRBV18; abundance: -; CDR3aa: CASSPPGGTEAFF; CDR3nt: TGTGCCAGCTCACCACCAGGGGGCACTGAAGCTTTCTTT